This T cell receptor beta chain was captured in a study of T cells in localized non-small cell lung cancer. Whole-study findings and limits: Uninvolved neighboring lung showed the greatest T cell clonality, exceeding tumor. Median around 54 top-100 tumor clones were shared with paired adjacent lung. Without multi-region sequencing, intratumor heterogeneity could not be excluded. Those with higher blood T cell density had longer overall survival.

This CDR3 is 13 amino acids long. Germline loops: CDR1 MNHEY, CDR2 SMNVEV (reference sequence). With 0 bases removed from V and 5 bases from J, the gap between germline ends came to 7 bases. About this clone: Its antigen is currently unknown.

Method: immunoSEQ multiplex PCR; TCRdb's copy keeps in-frame clones and lacks some. The data contain 30,000 to 45,000 clones, approximately 88% of them singletons. The source was peripheral blood, collected before any cancer treatment. The sequence was obtained from a woman between 35 and 75 years old with stage I lung adenocarcinoma. This chain links TRBV27 with TRBJ1-2; D gene ambiguous. DNA of the CDR3: TGTGCCAGCAGTTTATCGCGAAGATATGGCTACACCTTC. Its protein product is CASSLSRRYGYTF.